This TCR beta chain was observed in a study of breast tumors, draining lymph nodes, adjacent tissues (dated by TCRdb to 2015 to 2016). Notes on the research overall: In breast cancer patients, the study compared the TCR beta repertoires of tumor, adjacent nontumor tissue and axillary lymph nodes. The study was designed to assess the relationships and possible T-cell exchange between tumor, surrounding tissue and draining lymph node repertoires in human breast cancer.

Taken from the germline V gene, the CDR1 and CDR2 loops are MDHEN and SYDVKM. The CDR3 spans 16 residues, from the cysteine through the phenylalanine. Just CDR3 DNA is preserved here, 48 bases in frame from base 1. The axillary draining lymph nodes of breast cancer patients were the source of the lymph node samples. The sequencer listed for this sample is Illumina HiSeq 2000. TCR beta chain libraries were generated by multiplex PCR amplification. The amplified TCR beta chain products were analyzed by high-throughput sequencing. TCRdb trimmed the raw reads at Q25, called clones with MiXCR and kept productive beta chains. CDR3 protein duplicates are merged, each entry listing the most common genes and DNA. The sample table holds about 230,000 distinct CDR3 sequences, of which 32% were seen once. The ten largest clones add up to 1.3% to 1.5% of the sample. This clonotype was detected only once. Its specific antigen is unknown. A read error may be the cause here, since a much bigger clone is one base away.

What the work shows at the level of the full study, not this receptor alone: The data were considered consistent with the idea that most tumor T cells come from the lymph node and then expand in tumor tissue. Rather than being directly demonstrated, the conclusion that tumor T cells originate in lymph nodes was presented as consistent with a hypothesis. T-cell repertoire diversity in tumors was found to be lower than in lymph nodes but higher than in nontumor tissue, and preferential V and J gene usage was observed. Tumor and nontumor tissue repertoires were found to be significantly more similar in luminal-like than in basal-like breast cancer.

The TCR comes from a female donor with breast cancer. Some clones in this sample may be carry-over from other donors' samples. Sequenced input: axillary lymph node tissue. The rearrangement joined TRBV28 to TRBJ1-2; possibly the D gene is TRBD1, per 5 matching bases. The DNA sequence is given as TGTGCCAGCAGGACTCCTGGGACCGCGAGCGACTATGGCCACACCTTC. This is translated as CASRTPGTASDYGHTF.